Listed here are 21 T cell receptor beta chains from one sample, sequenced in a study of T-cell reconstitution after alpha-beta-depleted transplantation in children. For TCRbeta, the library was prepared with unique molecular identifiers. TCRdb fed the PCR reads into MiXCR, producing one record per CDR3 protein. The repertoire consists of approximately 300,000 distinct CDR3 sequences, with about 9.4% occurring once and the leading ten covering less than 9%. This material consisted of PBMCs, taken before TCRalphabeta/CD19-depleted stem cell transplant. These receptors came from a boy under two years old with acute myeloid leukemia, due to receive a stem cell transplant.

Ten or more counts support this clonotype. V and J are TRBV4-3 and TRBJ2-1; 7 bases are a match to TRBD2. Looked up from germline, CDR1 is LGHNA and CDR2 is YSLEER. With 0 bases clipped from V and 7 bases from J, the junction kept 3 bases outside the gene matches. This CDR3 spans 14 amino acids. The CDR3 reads CASSQESSGNEQFF. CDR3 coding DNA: TGCGCCAGCAGCCAAGAGTCTAGCGGTAATGAGCAGTTCTTC.

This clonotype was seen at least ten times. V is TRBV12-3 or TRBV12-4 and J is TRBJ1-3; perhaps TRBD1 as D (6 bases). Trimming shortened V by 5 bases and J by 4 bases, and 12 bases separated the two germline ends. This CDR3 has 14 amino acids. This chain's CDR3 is CASSPLTGGNTIYF. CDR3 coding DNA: TGTGCCAGCAGTCCCTTGACAGGAGGAAACACCATATATTTT.

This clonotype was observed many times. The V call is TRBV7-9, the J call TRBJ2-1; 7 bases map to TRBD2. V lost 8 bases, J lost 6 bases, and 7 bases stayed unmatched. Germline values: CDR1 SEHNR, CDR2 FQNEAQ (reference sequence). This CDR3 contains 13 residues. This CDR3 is CASGSGVPNEQFF. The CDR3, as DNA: TGTGCCAGCGGGAGCGGGGTTCCCAATGAGCAGTTCTTC.

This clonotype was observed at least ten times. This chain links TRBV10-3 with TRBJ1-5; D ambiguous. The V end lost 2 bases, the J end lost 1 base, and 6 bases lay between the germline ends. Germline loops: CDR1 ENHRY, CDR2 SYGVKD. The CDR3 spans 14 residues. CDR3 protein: CAISEGLSNQPQHF. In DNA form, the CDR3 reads TGTGCCATCAGTGAGGGGCTGAGCAATCAGCCCCAGCATTTT.

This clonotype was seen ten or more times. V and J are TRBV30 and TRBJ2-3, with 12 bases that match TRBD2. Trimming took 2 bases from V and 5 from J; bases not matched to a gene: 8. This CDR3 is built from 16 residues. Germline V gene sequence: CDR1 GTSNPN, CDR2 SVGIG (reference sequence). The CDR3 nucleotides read TGTGCCTGGAGTCTTCGGACTAGCGGGGTGGGAGATACGCAGTATTTT. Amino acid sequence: CAWSLRTSGVGDTQYF.

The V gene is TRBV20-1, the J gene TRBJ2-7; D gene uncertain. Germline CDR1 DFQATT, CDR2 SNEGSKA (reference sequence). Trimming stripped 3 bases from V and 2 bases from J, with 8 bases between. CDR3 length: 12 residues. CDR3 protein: CSASGPTYEQYF. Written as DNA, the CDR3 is TGCAGTGCTAGTGGCCCCACCTACGAGCAGTACTTC.

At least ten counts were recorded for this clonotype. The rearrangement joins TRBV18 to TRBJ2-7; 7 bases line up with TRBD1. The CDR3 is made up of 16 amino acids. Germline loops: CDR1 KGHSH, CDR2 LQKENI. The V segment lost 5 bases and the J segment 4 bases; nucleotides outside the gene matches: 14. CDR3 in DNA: TGTGCCAGCTCAACGTCCGGGACAGTGGGGTATTACGAGCAGTACTTC. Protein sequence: CASSTSGTVGYYEQYF. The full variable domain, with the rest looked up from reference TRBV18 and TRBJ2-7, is NAGVMQNPRHLVRRRGQEARLRCSPMKGHSHVYWYRQLPEEGLKFMVYLQKENIIDESGMPKERFSAEFPKEGPSILRIQQVVRGDSAAYFCASSTSGTVGYYEQYFGPGTRLTVT.

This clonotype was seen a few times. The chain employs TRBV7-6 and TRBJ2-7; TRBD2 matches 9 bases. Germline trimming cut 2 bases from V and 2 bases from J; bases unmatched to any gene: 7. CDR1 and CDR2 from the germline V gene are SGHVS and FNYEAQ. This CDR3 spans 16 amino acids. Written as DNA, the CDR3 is TGTGCCAGCAGCTTAAGTCCTAGCGGGAACCCCTACGAGCAGTACTTC. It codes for CASSLSPSGNPYEQYF.

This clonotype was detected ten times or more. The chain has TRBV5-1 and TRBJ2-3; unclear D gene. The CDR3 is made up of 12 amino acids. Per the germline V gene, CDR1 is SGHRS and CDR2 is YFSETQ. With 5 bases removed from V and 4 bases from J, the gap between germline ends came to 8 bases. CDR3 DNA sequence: TGCGCCAGCAGTCCGGAGCCAGATACGCAGTATTTT. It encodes CASSPEPDTQYF.

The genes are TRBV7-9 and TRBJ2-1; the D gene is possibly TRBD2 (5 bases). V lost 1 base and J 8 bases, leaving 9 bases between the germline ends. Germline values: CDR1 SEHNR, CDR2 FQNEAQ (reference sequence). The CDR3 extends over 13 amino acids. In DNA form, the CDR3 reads TGTGCCAGCAGCTTAGAGGCGGGTCATGAGCAGTTCTTC. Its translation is CASSLEAGHEQFF.

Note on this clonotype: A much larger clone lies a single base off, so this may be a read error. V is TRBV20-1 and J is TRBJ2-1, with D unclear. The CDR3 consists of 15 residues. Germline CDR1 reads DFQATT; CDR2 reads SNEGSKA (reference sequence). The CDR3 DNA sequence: TGCTGTGCTAGAGATCGGGCGAGCTCCTACAATGAGCAGTTCTTC. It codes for CCARDRASSYNEQFF.

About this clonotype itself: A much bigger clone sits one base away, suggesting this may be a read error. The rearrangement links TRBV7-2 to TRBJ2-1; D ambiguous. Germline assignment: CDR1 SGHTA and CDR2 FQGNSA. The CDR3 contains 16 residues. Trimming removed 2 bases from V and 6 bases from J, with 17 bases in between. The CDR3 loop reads CASSLNFGVTANEQFF. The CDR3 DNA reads TGTGCCAGCAGCTTAAATTTTGGGGTTACCGCCAATGAGCAGTTCTTC.

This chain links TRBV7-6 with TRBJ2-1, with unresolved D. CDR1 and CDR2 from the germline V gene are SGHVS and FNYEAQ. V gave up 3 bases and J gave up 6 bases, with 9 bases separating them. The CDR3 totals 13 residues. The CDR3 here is CASSLWVGNEQFF. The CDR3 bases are TGTGCCAGCAGCTTGTGGGTGGGCAATGAGCAGTTCTTC.

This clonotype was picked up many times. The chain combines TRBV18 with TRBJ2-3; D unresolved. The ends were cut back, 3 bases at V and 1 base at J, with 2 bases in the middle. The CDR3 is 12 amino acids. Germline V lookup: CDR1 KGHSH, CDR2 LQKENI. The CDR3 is CASSPRTDTQYF. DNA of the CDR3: TGTGCCAGCTCACCCCGCACAGATACGCAGTATTTT.

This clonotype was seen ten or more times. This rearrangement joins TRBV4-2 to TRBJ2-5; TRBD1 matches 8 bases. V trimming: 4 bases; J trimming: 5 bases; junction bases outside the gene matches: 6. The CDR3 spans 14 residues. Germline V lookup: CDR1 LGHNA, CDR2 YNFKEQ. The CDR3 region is CASSRQTGDETQYF. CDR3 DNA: TGTGCCAGCAGCCGCCAGACAGGGGATGAGACCCAGTACTTC.

The CDR3 spells CASSIQQGYQPQHF. Here the CDR3 DNA reads TGTGCCAGCAGTATCCAACAGGGCTATCAGCCCCAGCATTTT. The chain couples TRBV28 to TRBJ1-5, with D perhaps TRBD1 (6 bases). Germline CDR1 MDHEN, CDR2 SYDVKM. This CDR3 is 14 amino acids long. V lost 5 bases, J lost 5 bases, and 13 bases lay in between.

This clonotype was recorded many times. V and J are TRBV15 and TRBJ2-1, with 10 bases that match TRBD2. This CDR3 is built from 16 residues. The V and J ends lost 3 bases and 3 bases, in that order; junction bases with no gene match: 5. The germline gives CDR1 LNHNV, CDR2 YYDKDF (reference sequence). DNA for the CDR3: TGTGCCACCAGCAGGGACTCTAGCGGGGGCTACAATGAGCAGTTCTTC. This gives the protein CATSRDSSGGYNEQFF.

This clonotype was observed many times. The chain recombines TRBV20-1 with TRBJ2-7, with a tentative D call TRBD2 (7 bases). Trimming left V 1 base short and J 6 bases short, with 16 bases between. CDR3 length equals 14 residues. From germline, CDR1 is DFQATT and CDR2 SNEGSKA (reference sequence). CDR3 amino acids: CSARVRGGWGEQYF. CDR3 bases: TGCAGTGCTAGAGTACGCGGGGGCTGGGGCGAGCAGTACTTC.

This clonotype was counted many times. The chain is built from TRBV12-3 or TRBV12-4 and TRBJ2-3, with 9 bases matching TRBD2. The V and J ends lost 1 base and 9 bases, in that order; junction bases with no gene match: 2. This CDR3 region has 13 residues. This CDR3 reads CASSLGLAGTQYF. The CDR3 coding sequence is TGTGCCAGCAGTTTAGGTCTAGCGGGGACGCAGTATTTT.

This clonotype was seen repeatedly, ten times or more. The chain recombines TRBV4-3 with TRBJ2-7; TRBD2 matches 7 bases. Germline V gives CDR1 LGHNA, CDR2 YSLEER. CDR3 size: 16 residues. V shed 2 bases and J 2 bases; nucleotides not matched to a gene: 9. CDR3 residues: CASSQIPSGTAYEQYF. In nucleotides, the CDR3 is TGCGCCAGCAGCCAAATCCCTAGCGGAACCGCCTACGAGCAGTACTTC.

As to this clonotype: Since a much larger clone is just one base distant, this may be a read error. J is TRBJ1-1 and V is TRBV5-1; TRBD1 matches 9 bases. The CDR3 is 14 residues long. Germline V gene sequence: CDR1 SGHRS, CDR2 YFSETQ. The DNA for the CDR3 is TGCGCCAGCAGCTTGCCTACAGGGGGCACTGAAGCTTCCTTT. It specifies CASSLPTGGTEASF.